This TCR beta chain was recorded in a study of T cell responses to AZD1222 COVID-19 vaccine. At the level of the study: It was second doses at about 4 or about 12 weeks that were pooled. Whole-study results and caveats: The donors showed a predominance of white British ancestry and of females, with possible underestimation of clonal diversity. Baseline testing showed seropositivity in only a handful of AZD1222 recipients. Nearly half of spike-specific TCRs reportedly target variant regions that are unmutated in the B.1.351 and B.1.1.7 variants.

Profiled with immunoSEQ multiplex PCR; TCRdb holds only in-frame clones, not every one. This sample has about 99,000 clones, with about 85% found just once. Losses at the gene ends were 0 bases for V and 0 bases for J; bases not matched to a gene: 17. Per germline, CDR1 LGHNA and CDR2 YNFKEQ. The CDR3 contains 21 residues. The table lists this clone with many counts. Antigen specificity is unknown. Sequences were derived from peripheral blood, sampled on day 0 of AZD1222 vaccination. The TCR sequence derives from an adult in good health. This sequence joins TRBV4-2 and TRBJ1-3, with 7 bases that match TRBD1. The CDR3 loop is CASSQELSARGQLSSGNTIYF. In nucleotides, the CDR3 is TGTGCCAGCAGCCAAGAACTGAGCGCGCGGGGACAGCTCAGCTCTGGAAACACCATATATTTT.